The clone carrying this T cell receptor beta chain was seen only a few times. Its matching antigen is unknown. The data belong to a study of cytomegalovirus exposure and HLA in healthy donors. PCR involved 60 Vbeta and 13 Jbeta primers. Method: immunoSEQ multiplex PCR; TCRdb's copy keeps in-frame clones and lacks some. Of 210,000 or so clones listed, about 85% are singletons. Trimming cost V 2 bases and J 3 bases, with 7 bases left between them. This CDR3 is 13 amino acids long. Germline CDR1 LNHDA, CDR2 SQIVND (reference sequence). Study-wide findings and caveats: TCR beta sequences numbering around 15,000 were associated with HLA alleles at 0.05 false discovery rate in a later analysis.

This receptor was obtained from a woman between 45 and 60 years old in good health and CMV-seropositive. The chain employs TRBV19 and TRBJ1-1; TRBD1 might be the D (5 bases). The sample consisted of PBMCs. The CDR3 is CASSITGDTEAFF. For the CDR3, the DNA is TGTGCCAGTAGTATAACGGGGGACACTGAAGCTTTCTTT.